This entry concerns a single T cell receptor beta chain. The antigen is not known. Germline V gene sequence: CDR1 LGHNA, CDR2 YNFKEQ. J gave up 5 bases and V 0 bases, and 7 bases lay outside the gene matches. The CDR3 is 16 amino acids. These data come from a study of cytomegalovirus exposure and HLA in healthy donors. Study results and limitations: Among CMV-associated TCR beta chains, most appeared HLA-restricted in a later analysis. Presence/absence analyses took donor sequencing depth as roughly uniform.

The PCR was carried out with 60 Vbeta primers and 13 Jbeta primers. Produced via immunoSEQ multiplex PCR; TCRdb's table is partial and in-frame only. The table includes about 120,000 clones, about 83% detected once. The source is a woman aged 40 to 50 in good health and CMV-seropositive. The source material was PBMCs. The chain employs TRBV4-2 and TRBJ2-5; TRBD2 matches at 9 bases. The CDR3 nucleotides read TGTGCCAGCAGCCAAGAGGCGGGGGGGGCCAAGGAGACCCAGTACTTC. This encodes CASSQEAGGAKETQYF.